These T cell receptor beta chains were read from a single sample in a study of shared clonotypes between healthy human individuals. Assay used: immunoSEQ multiplex PCR; TCRdb lists only in-frame clones, some missing. This sample has about 2.2 million clones; over 85% occur once, and the top ten carry 1.5% to 2%. Sequenced input: naive CD8+ T cells from PBMCs. The source of these receptors is a man in his late teens or twenties in good health. Some clones in this sample may be carry-over from other donors' samples. Both conserved end residues are part of each CDR3. D genes are given only for firm matches. Expanded clones get a size class; other rows say once, few or many, or leave the size out.

J	D	size	V	CDR3	DNA
TRBJ2-5	-	once	TRBV5-1	CASSPIQGLETQYF	TGCGCCAGCAGCCCAATACAGGGTTTGGAGACCCAGTACTTC
TRBJ2-7	-	-	TRBV27	CASSLRGPYEQYF	TGTGCCAGCAGTTTACGGGGACCATACGAGCAGTACTTC
TRBJ2-1	TRBD1	once	TRBV27	CASRELAGGEFVGNEQFF	TGTGCCAGCAGGGAGTTAGCAGGGGGCGAGTTCGTCGGCAATGAGCAGTTCTTC
TRBJ2-7	TRBD2	-	TRBV28	CASSPGLAGEQYF	TGTGCCAGCAGCCCGGGACTAGCTGGCGAGCAGTACTTC
TRBJ2-7	TRBD2	-	TRBV14	CASSPGLAGPYEQYF	TGTGCCAGCAGCCCGGGACTAGCGGGTCCCTACGAGCAGTACTTC
TRBJ2-2	-	once	TRBV5-6	CASSLAFYGDTGELFF	TGTGCCAGCAGCTTGGCCTTTTACGGTGACACCGGGGAGCTGTTTTTT
TRBJ1-2	-	-	TRBV28	CASASFTGYGYTF	TGTGCCAGCGCCTCCTTTACAGGGTACGGCTACACCTTC
TRBJ1-5	-	-	TRBV28	CAAVEERTKKNQPQHF	TGTGCAGCTGTAGAAGAGCGGACGAAAAAGAATCAGCCCCAGCATTTT
TRBJ1-5	-	-	TRBV28	CASSENPNRLNQPQHF	TGTGCCAGCAGCGAAAATCCTAACAGGCTCAATCAGCCCCAGCATTTT
TRBJ2-3	-	-	TRBV7-3	CASSVGPVSDTQYF	TGTGCCAGCAGCGTAGGACCTGTGTCAGATACGCAGTATTTT
TRBJ2-5	-	-	TRBV29-1	CSVEEQGGKETQYF	TGCAGCGTTGAAGAGCAGGGCGGAAAAGAGACCCAGTACTTC
TRBJ2-1	-	-	TRBV7-3	CASSFGVSSYNEQFF	TGTGCCAGCAGCTTCGGCGTAAGCTCCTACAATGAGCAGTTCTTC
TRBJ2-3	-	-	TRBV13	CASSASTDTQYF	TGTGCCAGCAGCGCCTCCACAGATACGCAGTATTTT
TRBJ1-5	-	once	TRBV27	CASSISGDSNQPQHF	TGTGCCAGCAGTATTTCAGGGGACAGCAATCAGCCCCAGCATTTT
TRBJ2-5	TRBD1	-	TRBV25-1	CASTSDRDETQYF	TGTGCCAGCACCTCGGACAGGGACGAGACCCAGTACTTC
TRBJ2-1	TRBD1	-	TRBV4-3	CASSPRQGELGEQFF	TGCGCCAGCAGCCCACGACAGGGGGAGCTGGGTGAGCAGTTCTTC
TRBJ2-7	TRBD1	-	TRBV7-9	CASSPGDRIYEQYF	TGTGCCAGCAGCCCCGGGGACAGGATCTACGAACAGTACTTC
TRBJ2-3	-	once	TRBV27	CASSLRDTQYF	TGTGCCAGCAGTTTAAGGGATACGCAGTATTTT
TRBJ2-5	TRBD1	once	TRBV28	CASSLSIALQGQETQYF	TGTGCCAGCAGTTTATCTATAGCTCTACAGGGGCAAGAGACCCAGTACTTC
TRBJ2-3	TRBD1	-	TRBV5-8	CASSLGTGGDTQYF	TGTGCCAGCAGCTTAGGGACAGGGGGAGATACGCAGTATTTT
TRBJ1-1	-	few	TRBV5-4	CASSPPRGDTEAFF	TGTGCCAGCAGCCCGCCGCGGGGAGACACTGAAGCTTTCTTT
TRBJ2-7	TRBD2	-	TRBV7-2	CASSLAGLASYEQYF	TGTGCCAGCAGCTTAGCGGGACTAGCGTCGTACGAGCAGTACTTC
TRBJ2-3	TRBD2	-	TRBV7-9	CASSPPTSGSTDTQYF	TGTGCCAGCAGCCCGCCGACTAGCGGGAGCACAGATACGCAGTATTTT
TRBJ2-7	-	-	TRBV7-8	CASSLGPPYEQYF	TGTGCCAGCAGCTTAGGCCCCCCCTACGAGCAGTACTTC